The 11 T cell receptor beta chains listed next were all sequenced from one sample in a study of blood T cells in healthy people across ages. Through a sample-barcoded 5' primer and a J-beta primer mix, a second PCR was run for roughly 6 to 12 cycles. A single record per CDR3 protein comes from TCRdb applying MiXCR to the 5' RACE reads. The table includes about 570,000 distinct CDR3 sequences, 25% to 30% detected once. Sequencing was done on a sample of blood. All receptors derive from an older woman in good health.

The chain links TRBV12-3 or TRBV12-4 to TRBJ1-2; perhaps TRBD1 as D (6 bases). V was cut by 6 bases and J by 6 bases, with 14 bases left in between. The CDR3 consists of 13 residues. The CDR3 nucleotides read TGTGCCAGCAGCTTCGGGGGGCGAGATGGCTACACCTTC. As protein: CASSFGGRDGYTF.

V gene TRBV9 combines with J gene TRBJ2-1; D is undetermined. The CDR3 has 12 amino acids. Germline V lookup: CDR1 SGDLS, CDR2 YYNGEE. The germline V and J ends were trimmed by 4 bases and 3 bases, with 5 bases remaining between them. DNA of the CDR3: TGTGCCAGCAGCCATTACTACAATGAGCAGTTCTTC. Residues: CASSHYYNEQFF.

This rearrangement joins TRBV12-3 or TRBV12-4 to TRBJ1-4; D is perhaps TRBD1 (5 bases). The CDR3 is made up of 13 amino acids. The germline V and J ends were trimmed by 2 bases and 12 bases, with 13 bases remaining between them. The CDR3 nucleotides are TGTGCCAGCAGTTTAAATCACCGGGGGGAACTGTTTTTT. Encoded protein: CASSLNHRGELFF.

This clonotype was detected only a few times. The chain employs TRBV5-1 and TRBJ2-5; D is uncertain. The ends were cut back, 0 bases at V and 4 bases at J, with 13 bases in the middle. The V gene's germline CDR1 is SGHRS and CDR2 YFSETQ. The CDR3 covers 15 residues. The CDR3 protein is CASSLALMELETQYF. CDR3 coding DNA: TGCGCCAGCAGCTTGGCCTTGATGGAGTTAGAGACCCAGTACTTC.

In nucleotides, the CDR3 is TGTGCCAGCAGCCCAACTGAGGGTGAGCAGTTCTTC. Protein product: CASSPTEGEQFF. This sequence joins TRBV7-2 and TRBJ2-1; perhaps TRBD2 as D (5 bases). The germline V and J ends were trimmed by 5 bases and 9 bases, with 11 bases remaining between them. CDR1 SGHTA and CDR2 FQGNSA come from the germline V gene. This CDR3 contains 12 residues.

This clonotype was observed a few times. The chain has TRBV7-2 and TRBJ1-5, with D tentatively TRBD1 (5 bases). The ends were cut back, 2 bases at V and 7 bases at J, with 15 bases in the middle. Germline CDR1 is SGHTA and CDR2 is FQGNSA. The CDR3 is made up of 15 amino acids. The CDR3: CASSLQGSKGQPQHF. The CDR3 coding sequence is TGTGCCAGCAGCTTACAGGGTTCTAAGGGCCAGCCCCAGCATTTT.

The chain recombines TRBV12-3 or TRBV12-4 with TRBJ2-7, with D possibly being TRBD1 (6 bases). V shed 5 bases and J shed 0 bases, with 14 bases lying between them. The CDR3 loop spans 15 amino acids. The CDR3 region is CASSMTGAISYEQYF. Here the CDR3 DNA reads TGTGCCAGCAGTATGACAGGCGCGATCTCCTACGAGCAGTACTTC.

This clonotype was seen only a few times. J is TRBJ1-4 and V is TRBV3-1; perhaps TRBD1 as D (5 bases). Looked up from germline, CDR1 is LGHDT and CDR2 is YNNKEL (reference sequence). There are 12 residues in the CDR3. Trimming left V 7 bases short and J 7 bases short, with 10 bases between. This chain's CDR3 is CASNGAGEKLFF. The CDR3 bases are TGTGCCAGCAACGGGGCGGGTGAAAAACTGTTTTTT.

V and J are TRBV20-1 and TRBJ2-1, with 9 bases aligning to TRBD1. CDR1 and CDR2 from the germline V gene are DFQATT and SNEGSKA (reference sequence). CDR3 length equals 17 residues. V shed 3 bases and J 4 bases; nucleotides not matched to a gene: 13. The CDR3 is CSARHLPGQGKYNEQFF. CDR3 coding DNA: TGCAGTGCTAGGCACCTACCGGGACAGGGAAAGTACAATGAGCAGTTCTTC.

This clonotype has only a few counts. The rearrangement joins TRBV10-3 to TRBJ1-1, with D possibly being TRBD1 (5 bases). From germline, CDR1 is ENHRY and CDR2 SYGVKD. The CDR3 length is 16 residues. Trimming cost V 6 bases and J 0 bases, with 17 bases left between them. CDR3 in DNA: TGTGCCATCAGACCGCGCGGACAAACGATGAACACTGAAGCTTTCTTT. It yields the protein CAIRPRGQTMNTEAFF.

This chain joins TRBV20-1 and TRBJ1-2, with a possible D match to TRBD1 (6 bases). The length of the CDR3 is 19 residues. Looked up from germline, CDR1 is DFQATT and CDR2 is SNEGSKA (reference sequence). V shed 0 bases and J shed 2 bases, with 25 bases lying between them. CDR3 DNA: TGCAGTGCTAGAGAGTTTCAGGGGCTAAGGAGGGGGTGGAACTATGGCTACACCTTC. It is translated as CSAREFQGLRRGWNYGYTF.